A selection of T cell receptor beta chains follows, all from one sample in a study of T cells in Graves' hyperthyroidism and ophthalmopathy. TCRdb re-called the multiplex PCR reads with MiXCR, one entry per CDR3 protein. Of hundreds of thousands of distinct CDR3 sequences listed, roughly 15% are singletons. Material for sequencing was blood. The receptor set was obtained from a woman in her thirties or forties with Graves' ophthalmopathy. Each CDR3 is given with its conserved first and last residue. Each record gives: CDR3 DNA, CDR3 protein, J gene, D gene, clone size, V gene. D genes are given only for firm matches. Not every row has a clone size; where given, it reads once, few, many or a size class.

TGTGCCAGCAGTACCGGGACGACGGAGACCCAGTACTTC	CASSTGTTETQYF	TRBJ2-5	-	many	TRBV2
TGCAGTGCTCAGGGAGGGGGCGCGAACACTGAAGCTTTCTTT	CSAQGGGANTEAFF	TRBJ1-1	TRBD1	many	TRBV20-1
TGCAGTGCTAGATCCGGGAACACTGAAGCTTTCTTT	CSARSGNTEAFF	TRBJ1-1	-	many	TRBV20-1
TGTGCCAGCAGCCCGGGACTAGCCTACAATGAGCAGTTCTTC	CASSPGLAYNEQFF	TRBJ2-1	TRBD2	-	TRBV7-9
TGTGCCAGCAGTACGTTTCAGCTGAACACTGAAGCTTTCTTT	CASSTFQLNTEAFF	TRBJ1-1	-	-	TRBV27
TGTGCCAGCAGTACGCAGCTGAGGCCCCAGCATTTT	CASSTQLRPQHF	TRBJ1-5	-	few	TRBV6-2/TRBV6-3
TGTGCCACCAGCAGAGATGAAGGTCGGGAAAGGATCTTC	CATSRDEGRERIF	TRBJ2-1	-	many	TRBV15
TGTGCCAGCAGTTTCTTCATCGACAGGGCCCACGAGACCCAGTACTTC	CASSFFIDRAHETQYF	TRBJ2-5	TRBD1	once	TRBV28
TGTGCCAGCAGCGTAGGTGGGGGGGTTGGCTACACCTTC	CASSVGGGVGYTF	TRBJ1-2	-	many	TRBV9
TGCAGTGCTAGAGGGTATGGGTCAGCGGCCTACGAGCAGTACTTC	CSARGYGSAAYEQYF	TRBJ2-7	-	many	TRBV20-1